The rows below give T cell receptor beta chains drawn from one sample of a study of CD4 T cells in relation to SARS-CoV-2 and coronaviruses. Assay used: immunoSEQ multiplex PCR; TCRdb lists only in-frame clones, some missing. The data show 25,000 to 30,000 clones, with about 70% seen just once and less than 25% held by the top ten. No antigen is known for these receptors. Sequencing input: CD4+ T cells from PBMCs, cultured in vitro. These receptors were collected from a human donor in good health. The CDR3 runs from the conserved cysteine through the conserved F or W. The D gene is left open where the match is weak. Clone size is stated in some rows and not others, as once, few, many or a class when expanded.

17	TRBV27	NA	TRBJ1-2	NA	CASSLFGTGRANYGYTF	TGTGCCAGCAGTTTATTCGGTACGGGCCGAGCTAACTATGGCTACACCTTC
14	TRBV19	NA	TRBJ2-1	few	CASVTRAVYNEQFF	TGTGCCAGTGTGACTAGGGCCGTCTACAATGAGCAGTTCTTC
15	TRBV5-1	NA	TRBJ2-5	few	CASSLGQGPRRTQYF	TGCGCCAGCAGCCTTGGCCAGGGGCCCCGGAGGACCCAGTACTTC
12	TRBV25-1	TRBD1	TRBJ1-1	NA	CASTDRGAEAFF	TGTGCCAGCACCGACAGGGGGGCTGAAGCTTTCTTT
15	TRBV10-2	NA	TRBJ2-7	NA	CASTAGLGNQAEQYF	TGCGCCAGCACCGCAGGGTTGGGGAACCAAGCCGAGCAGTACTTC
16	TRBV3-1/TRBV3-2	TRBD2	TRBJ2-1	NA	CASSQIAGLASNEQFF	TGTGCCAGCAGCCAGATTGCGGGACTAGCGTCCAATGAGCAGTTCTTC
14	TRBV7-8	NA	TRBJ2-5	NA	CASSLRARGETQYF	TGTGCCAGCAGCTTACGGGCTCGGGGGGAGACCCAGTACTTC
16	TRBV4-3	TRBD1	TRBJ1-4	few	CASSHAQGYSNEKLFF	TGCGCCAGCAGCCATGCACAGGGGTACTCTAATGAAAAACTGTTTTTT
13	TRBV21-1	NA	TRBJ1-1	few	CASSNLLRAEAFF	TGTGCCAGCAGCAACCTCTTAAGGGCTGAAGCTTTCTTT
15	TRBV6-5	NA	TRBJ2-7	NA	CASSYSDARGGEQYF	TGTGCCAGCAGTTACTCAGATGCCAGGGGGGGAGAGCAGTACTTC
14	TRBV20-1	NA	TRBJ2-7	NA	CSASPMGSPYEQYF	TGCAGTGCTAGTCCCATGGGGTCACCCTACGAGCAGTACTTC
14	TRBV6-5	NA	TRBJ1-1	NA	CASNSPGEGTEAFF	TGTGCCAGCAATTCCCCGGGGGAGGGCACTGAAGCTTTCTTT
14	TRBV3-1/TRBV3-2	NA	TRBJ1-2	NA	CASFGRRVFYGYTF	TGTGCCAGCTTCGGCCGACGGGTATTCTATGGCTACACCTTC
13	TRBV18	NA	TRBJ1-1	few	CASSRGLNTEAFF	TGTGCCAGCTCACGCGGGTTGAACACTGAAGCTTTCTTT
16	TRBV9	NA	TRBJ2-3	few	CASSVTVVASTDTQYF	TGTGCCAGCAGCGTTACTGTCGTGGCTAGCACAGATACGCAGTATTTT
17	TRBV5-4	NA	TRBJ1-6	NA	CASSLVRGGANNSPLHF	TGTGCCAGCAGCTTGGTGCGGGGGGGCGCAAATAATTCACCCCTCCACTTT
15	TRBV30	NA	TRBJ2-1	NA	CAWSVGEVQGHEQFF	TGTGCCTGGAGTGTAGGTGAGGTCCAGGGGCATGAGCAGTTCTTC
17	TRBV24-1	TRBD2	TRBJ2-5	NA	CATSVLPGLADQETQYF	TGTGCCACCAGTGTCTTGCCTGGACTAGCGGACCAAGAGACCCAGTACTTC
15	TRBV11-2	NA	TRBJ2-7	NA	CASSLDSFGHYEQYF	TGTGCCAGCAGCCTAGACAGTTTTGGGCACTACGAGCAGTACTTC
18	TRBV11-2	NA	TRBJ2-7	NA	CASSLGSGYRRNYYEQYF	TGTGCCAGCAGCCTAGGGTCGGGGTACAGGAGAAATTACTACGAGCAGTACTTC
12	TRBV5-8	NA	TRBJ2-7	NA	CASSLSGYEQYF	TGTGCCAGCAGCTTGAGTGGGTACGAGCAGTACTTC
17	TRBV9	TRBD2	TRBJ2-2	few	CASSAVAGGRSTGELFF	TGTGCCAGCAGCGCCGTAGCGGGGGGACGTTCCACCGGGGAGCTGTTTTTT
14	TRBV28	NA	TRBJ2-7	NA	CASSLPMTAYEQYF	TGTGCCAGCAGTCTGCCCATGACTGCCTACGAGCAGTACTTC
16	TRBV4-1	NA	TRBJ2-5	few	CASSPLTRSPRETQYF	TGCGCCAGCAGCCCCCTGACTCGCTCCCCTAGGGAGACCCAGTACTTC
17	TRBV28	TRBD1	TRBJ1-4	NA	CASSLIRGPDDHEKLFF	TGTGCCAGCAGTTTAATCAGGGGGCCCGACGACCATGAAAAACTGTTTTTT
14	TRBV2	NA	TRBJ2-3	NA	CASSAPRPTDTQYF	TGTGCCAGCAGCGCCCCCCGCCCCACAGATACGCAGTATTTT
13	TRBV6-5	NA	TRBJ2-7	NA	CASIEGPYHEQYF	TGTGCCAGCATCGAAGGACCCTACCACGAGCAGTACTTC
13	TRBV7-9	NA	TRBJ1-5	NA	CASSPGPNGPQHF	TGTGCCAGCAGCCCAGGACCGAATGGGCCCCAGCATTTT
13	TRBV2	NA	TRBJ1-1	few	CASSEAAGGEAFF	TGTGCCAGCAGTGAAGCTGCAGGCGGTGAAGCTTTCTTT
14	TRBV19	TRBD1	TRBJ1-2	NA	CASSRSRGNYGYTF	TGTGCCAGTAGTCGCTCCAGGGGGAACTATGGCTACACCTTC
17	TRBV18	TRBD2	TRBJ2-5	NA	CASSPPGTSGEIGTQYF	TGTGCCAGCTCACCACCCGGGACTAGCGGGGAAATTGGGACCCAGTACTTC
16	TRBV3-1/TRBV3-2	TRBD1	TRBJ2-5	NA	CASSQGDRTGGETQYF	TGTGCCAGCAGCCAGGGAGATCGGACAGGGGGGGAGACCCAGTACTTC